The entry that follows covers one T cell receptor (beta chain) sequence. Antigen specificity is unknown. Germline lookup yields CDR1 MNHEY and CDR2 SVGAGI. The CDR3 sequence is 15 residues long. Between the trimmed V and J ends, which lost 6 bases and 0 bases, there was a span of 12 bases. Method: immunoSEQ multiplex PCR; TCRdb's copy keeps in-frame clones and lacks some. The sample has around 140,000 clones; over 75% are singletons. This sample is drawn from a study of T cell responses to AZD1222 COVID-19 vaccine. In the study overall: Analysis merged second doses at about 4 or about 12 weeks. The study's findings and limits: Vaccination with two AZD1222 doses was followed by a rise in Spike-specific TCR breadth and depth. Researchers report vaccine-associated CD4 TCRs spanning spike, with dominance at 160-218 and 743-854.

The specimen comprised peripheral blood, sampled on day 0 of AZD1222 vaccination. The source is an adult in good health. The chain carries TRBV6-5 and TRBJ1-5; D ambiguous. The DNA for the CDR3 is TGTGCCAGCAGATCCAAGACAACTAGCAATCAGCCCCAGCATTTT. Amino acid sequence: CASRSKTTSNQPQHF.